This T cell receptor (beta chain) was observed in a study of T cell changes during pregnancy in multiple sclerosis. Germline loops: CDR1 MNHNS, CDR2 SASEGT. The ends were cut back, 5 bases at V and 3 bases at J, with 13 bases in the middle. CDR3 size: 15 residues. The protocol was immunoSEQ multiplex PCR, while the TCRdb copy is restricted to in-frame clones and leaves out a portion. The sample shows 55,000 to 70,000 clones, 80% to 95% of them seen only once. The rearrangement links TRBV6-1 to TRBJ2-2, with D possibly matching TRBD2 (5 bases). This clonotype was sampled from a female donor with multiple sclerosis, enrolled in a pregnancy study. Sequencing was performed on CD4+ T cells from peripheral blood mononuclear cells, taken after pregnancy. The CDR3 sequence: CASSLYGGDTGELFF. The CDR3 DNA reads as TGTGCCAGCAGTTTGTACGGAGGAGACACCGGGGAGCTGTTTTTT.